The 7 T cell receptor beta chains presented below share a single source sample, sequenced in a study of cytomegalovirus exposure and HLA in healthy donors. Vbeta (60) and Jbeta (13) primers were used in the PCR. Repertoires were generated with immunoSEQ multiplex PCR, while TCRdb's copy carries only in-frame clones and drops some. The sample includes 90,000 to 100,000 clones, approximately 80% of them seen just once. Specimen: PBMCs. The receptors derive from a female donor in good health and CMV-seronegative.

This chain uses TRBV7-9 with TRBJ2-5, with 11 positions matching TRBD1. Germline lookup yields CDR1 SEHNR and CDR2 FQNEAQ (reference sequence). The CDR3 contains 15 residues. V was clipped by 5 bases and J by 4 bases; unmatched bases: 6. Here the CDR3 reads CASSPRDRGGETQYF. For the CDR3, the DNA is TGTGCCAGCAGCCCTCGGGACAGGGGGGGAGAGACCCAGTACTTC. Full variable domain (rest looked up from reference TRBV7-9 and TRBJ2-5): DTGVSQNPRHKITKRGQNVTFRCDPISEHNRLYWYRQTLGQGPEFLTYFQNEAQLEKSRLLSDRFSAERPKGSFSTLEIQRTEQGDSAMYLCASSPRDRGGETQYFGPGTRLLVL.

The table lists this clone with a few counts. The V gene is TRBV2, the J gene TRBJ2-5; tentative D call: TRBD1 (6 bases). The CDR3 extends over 15 amino acids. CDR1 is SNHLY, CDR2 FYNNEI, per germline. The V and J ends lost 5 bases and 5 bases respectively, with 18 bases between them. The CDR3 protein is CASSSDTGGLETQYF. The CDR3 coding sequence is TGTGCCAGCAGTTCCGACACTGGGGGCCTGGAGACCCAGTACTTC.

The chain couples TRBV28 to TRBJ2-1; the match to TRBD2 covers 8 bases. Per germline, CDR1 MDHEN and CDR2 SYDVKM. The V and J ends lost 1 base and 6 bases, in that order; junction bases with no gene match: 8. The CDR3 contains 16 residues. The CDR3 DNA reads as TGTGCCAGCAGTTTATATTCCAGCGGGAGATCCAATGAGCAGTTCTTC. It yields the protein CASSLYSSGRSNEQFF.

The sample holds a few counts of this clone. This sequence joins TRBV25-1 and TRBJ2-7; no firm D call. Between the trimmed V and J ends, which lost 2 bases and 0 bases, there was a span of 5 bases. Germline CDR1 is MGHDK and CDR2 is SYGVNS. CDR3 length: 13 amino acids. CDR3: CASSEPGSYEQYF. DNA for the CDR3: TGTGCCAGCAGTGAACCAGGCTCCTACGAGCAGTACTTC.

The chain carries TRBV7-9 and TRBJ1-3; TRBD1 is a possible D gene (6 bases). The CDR3 has 13 amino acids. CDR1 and CDR2 from the germline V gene are SEHNR and FQNEAQ (reference sequence). Trimming stripped 5 bases from V and 3 bases from J, with 8 bases between. The CDR3 reads CASSHRDGNTIYF. The CDR3 DNA reads TGTGCCAGCAGCCACAGGGATGGAAACACCATATATTTT.

The chain employs TRBV6-1 and TRBJ1-3; unclear D gene. Trimming took 4 bases from V and 7 from J, leaving 14 bases between them. CDR1 MNHNS and CDR2 SASEGT come from the germline V gene. This CDR3 region has 14 residues. CDR3 region: CASSVQRLRNTIYF. Here the CDR3 DNA reads TGTGCCAGCAGTGTTCAAAGGTTGCGGAACACCATATATTTT.

This clone has just a few counts. The CDR3 DNA is TGTGCCAGCAGCCACGTGGTAGCGGGAACCACAGATACGCAGTATTTT. It encodes CASSHVVAGTTDTQYF. The V gene is TRBV28, the J gene TRBJ2-3; 8 nucleotides agree with TRBD2. V gave up 6 bases and J gave up 2 bases; unmatched junction bases: 10. Germline assignment: CDR1 MDHEN and CDR2 SYDVKM. The CDR3 contains 16 residues.